This entry concerns a single T cell receptor beta chain. The data are from a study of blood T cell repertoires in COVID-19. Study-wide background: The United States, Italy and Spain provided the acute and convalescent COVID-19 samples.

Enrolled through a virtual design, the participants were between 18 and 89 years of age and came from about two dozen US areas. Authors' methods: Using reference gene primer amplification, nucleated cell counts were estimated. Using immunoSEQ multiplex PCR, the repertoire was profiled, and TCRdb retains in-frame clones only, with some absent. Clone size and the V and J calls come from that table; the DNA yielded D and trimming. The sample contains fewer than 350,000 clones, 85% to 90% of which appear only once. V lost 1 base to trimming and J lost 8 bases; unmatched junction nucleotides: 6. The CDR3 has 17 residues. Germline CDR1 reads LGHDT; CDR2 reads YNNKEL (reference sequence).

V and J are TRBV3-1 (or the pseudogene TRBV3-2) and TRBJ2-2; TRBD2 matches 14 bases. This receptor was taken from a woman aged 30 to 39 with acute COVID-19. The sequencing sample was made of PBMCs or T cells enriched from blood (not recorded which). CDR3 bases: TGTGCCAGCAGCCAAGCCAGGGGACTAGCGGGAGTAGGGGAGCTGTTTTTT. Its protein is CASSQARGLAGVGELFF.